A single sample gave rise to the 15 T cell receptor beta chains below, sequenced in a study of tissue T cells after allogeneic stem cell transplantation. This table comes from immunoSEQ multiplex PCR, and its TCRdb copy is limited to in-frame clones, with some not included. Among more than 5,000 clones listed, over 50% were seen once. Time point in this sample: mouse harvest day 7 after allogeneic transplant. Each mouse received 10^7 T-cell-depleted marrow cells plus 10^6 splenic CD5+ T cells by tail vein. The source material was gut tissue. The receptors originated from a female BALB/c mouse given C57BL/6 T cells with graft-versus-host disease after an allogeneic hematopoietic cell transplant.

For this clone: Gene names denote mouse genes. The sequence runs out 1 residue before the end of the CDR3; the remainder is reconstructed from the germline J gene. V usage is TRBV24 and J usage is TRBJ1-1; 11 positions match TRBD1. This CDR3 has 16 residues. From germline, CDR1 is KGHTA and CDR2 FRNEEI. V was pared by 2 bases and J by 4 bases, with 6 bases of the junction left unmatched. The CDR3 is CASSLPPGTGGTEVFF. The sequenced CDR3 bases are TGTGCCAGCAGTCTGCCCCCCGGGACAGGGGGCACAGAAGTCTTC.

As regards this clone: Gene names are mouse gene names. The DNA read from the CDR3 is TGTGCCAGCTCTCTGACTGGGGGGGGAGAACAGTAC. It yields the protein CASSLTGGGEQY. Given in full, the CDR3 is CASSLTGGGEQYF. The chain has TRBV12-1 and TRBJ2-7, with 11 bases identical to TRBD2. Read coverage stops 1 residue before the CDR3 terminus; the germline J gene supplies the remainder. V shed 1 base, J shed 7 bases, and the junction held 2 bases outside the gene matches. The CDR3 spans 13 residues. The germline V gene has CDR1 SGHSN and CDR2 HYEKVE.

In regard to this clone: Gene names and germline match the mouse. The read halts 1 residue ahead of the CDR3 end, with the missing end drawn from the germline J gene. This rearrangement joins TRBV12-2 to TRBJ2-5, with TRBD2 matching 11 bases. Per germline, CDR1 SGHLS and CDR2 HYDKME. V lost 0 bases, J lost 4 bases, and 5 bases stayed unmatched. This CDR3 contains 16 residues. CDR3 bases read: TGTGCCAGCTCTCTCGAAAGACTGGGGGGGAAAGACACCCAGTAC. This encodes CASSLERLGGKDTQY. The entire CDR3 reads CASSLERLGGKDTQYF.

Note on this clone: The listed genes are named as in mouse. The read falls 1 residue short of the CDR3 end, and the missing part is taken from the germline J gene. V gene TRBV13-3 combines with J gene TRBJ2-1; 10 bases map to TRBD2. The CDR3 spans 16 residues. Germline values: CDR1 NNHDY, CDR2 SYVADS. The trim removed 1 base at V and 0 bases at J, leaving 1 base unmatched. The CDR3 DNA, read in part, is TGTGCCAGCAGTGATAACTGGGGGGGTAACTATGCTGAGCAGTTC. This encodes CASSDNWGGNYAEQF. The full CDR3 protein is CASSDNWGGNYAEQFF.

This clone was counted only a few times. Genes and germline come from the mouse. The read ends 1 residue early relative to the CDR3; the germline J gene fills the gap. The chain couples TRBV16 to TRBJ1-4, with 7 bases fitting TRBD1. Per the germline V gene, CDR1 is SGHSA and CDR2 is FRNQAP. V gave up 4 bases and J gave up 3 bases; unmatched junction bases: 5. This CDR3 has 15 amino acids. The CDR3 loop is CASSSSGGPNERLFF. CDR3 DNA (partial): TGTGCAAGCAGCTCCTCAGGGGGTCCCAACGAAAGATTATTT.

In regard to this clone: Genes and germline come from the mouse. CDR3 in amino acids: CSSSQSLGGKNTLYF. The CDR3 bases that were read are TGCTCCAGCAGTCAATCCCTGGGGGGGAAAAACACCTTGTAC. The J gene is TRBJ2-4, the V gene TRBV23; the table names TRBD2, a call not compared with the DNA. From the germline J gene comes the end of the CDR3, since the read stops 1 residue before it. The CDR3 extends over 15 amino acids. Germline values: CDR1 KGHTA, CDR2 FQNQQP.

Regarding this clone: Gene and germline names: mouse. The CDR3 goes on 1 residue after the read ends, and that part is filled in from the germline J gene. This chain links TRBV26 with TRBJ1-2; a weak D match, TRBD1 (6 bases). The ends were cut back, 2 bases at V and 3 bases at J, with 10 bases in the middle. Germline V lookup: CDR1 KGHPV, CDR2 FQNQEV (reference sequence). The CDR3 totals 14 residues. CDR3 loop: CASSLGQGYSDYTF. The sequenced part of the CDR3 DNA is TGTGCCAGCAGTCTGGGGCAGGGGTACTCCGACTACACC.

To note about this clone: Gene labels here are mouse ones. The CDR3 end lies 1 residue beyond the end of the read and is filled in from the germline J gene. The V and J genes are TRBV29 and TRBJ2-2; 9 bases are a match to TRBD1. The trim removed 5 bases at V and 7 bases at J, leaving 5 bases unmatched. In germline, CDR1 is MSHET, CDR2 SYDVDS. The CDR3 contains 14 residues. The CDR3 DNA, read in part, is TGTGCTAGCAGTCGGGACAGGGCGAACGGGCAGCTCTAC. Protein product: CASSRDRANGQLY. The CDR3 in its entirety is CASSRDRANGQLYF.

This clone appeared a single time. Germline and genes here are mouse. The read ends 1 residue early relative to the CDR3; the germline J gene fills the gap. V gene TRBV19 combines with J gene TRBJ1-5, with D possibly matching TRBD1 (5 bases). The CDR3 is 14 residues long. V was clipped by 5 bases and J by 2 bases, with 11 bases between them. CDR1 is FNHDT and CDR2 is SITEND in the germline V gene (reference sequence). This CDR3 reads CASSPGGDNQAPLF. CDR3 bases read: TGTGCCAGCAGCCCCGGGGGGGACAACCAGGCTCCGCTT.

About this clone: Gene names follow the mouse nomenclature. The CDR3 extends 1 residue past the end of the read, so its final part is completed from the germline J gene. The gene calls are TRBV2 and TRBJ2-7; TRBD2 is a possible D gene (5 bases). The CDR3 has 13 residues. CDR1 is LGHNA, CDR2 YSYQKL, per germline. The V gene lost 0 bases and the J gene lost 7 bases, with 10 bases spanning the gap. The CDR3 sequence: CASSQDVDFEQYF. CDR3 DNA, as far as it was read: TGTGCCAGCAGCCAAGATGTGGACTTCGAACAGTAC.

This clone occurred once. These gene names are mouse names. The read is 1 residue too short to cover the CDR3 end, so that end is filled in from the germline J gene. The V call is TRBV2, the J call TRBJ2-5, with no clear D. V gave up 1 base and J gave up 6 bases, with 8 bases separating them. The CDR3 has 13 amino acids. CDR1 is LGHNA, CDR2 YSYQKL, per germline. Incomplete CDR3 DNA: TGTGCCAGCAGCCAAGCGGGATGGGACACCCAGTAC. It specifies CASSQAGWDTQY. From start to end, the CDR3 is CASSQAGWDTQYF.

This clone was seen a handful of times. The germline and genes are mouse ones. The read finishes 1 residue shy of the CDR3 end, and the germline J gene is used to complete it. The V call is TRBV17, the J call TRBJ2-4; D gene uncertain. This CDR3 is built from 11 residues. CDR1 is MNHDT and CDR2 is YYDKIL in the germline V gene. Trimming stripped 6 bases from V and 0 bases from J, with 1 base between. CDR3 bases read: TGTGCTAGCAGAAGTCAAAACACCTTGTAC. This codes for CASRSQNTLY. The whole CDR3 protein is CASRSQNTLYF.

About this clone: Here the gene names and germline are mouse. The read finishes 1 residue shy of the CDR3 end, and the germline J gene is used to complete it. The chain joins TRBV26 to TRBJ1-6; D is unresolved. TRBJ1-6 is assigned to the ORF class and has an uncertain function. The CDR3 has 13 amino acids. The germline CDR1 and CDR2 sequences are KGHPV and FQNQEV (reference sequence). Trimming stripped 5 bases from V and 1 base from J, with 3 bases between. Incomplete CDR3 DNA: TGTGCCAGCAGTGGCTCCTATAATTCGCCCCTCTAC. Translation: CASSGSYNSPLY. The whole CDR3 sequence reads CASSGSYNSPLYF.

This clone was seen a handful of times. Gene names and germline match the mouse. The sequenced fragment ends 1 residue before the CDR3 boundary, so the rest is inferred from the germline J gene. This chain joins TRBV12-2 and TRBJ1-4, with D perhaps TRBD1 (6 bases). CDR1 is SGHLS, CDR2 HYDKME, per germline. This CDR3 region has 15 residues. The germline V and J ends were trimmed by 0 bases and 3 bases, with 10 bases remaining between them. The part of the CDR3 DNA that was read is TGTGCCAGCTCTCTCCAGGGGAGGGCCAACGAAAGATTATTT. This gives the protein CASSLQGRANERLF. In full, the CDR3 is CASSLQGRANERLFF.

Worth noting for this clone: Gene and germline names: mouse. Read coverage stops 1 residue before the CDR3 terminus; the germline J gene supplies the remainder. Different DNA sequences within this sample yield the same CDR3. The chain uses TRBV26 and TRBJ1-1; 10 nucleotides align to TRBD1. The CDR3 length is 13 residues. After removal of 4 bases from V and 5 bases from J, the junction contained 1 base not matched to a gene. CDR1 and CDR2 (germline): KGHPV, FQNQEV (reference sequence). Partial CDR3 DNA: TGTGCCAGCAGTCGGGGACAGGGGACAGAAGTCTTC. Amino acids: CASSRGQGTEVF. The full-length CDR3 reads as CASSRGQGTEVFF.